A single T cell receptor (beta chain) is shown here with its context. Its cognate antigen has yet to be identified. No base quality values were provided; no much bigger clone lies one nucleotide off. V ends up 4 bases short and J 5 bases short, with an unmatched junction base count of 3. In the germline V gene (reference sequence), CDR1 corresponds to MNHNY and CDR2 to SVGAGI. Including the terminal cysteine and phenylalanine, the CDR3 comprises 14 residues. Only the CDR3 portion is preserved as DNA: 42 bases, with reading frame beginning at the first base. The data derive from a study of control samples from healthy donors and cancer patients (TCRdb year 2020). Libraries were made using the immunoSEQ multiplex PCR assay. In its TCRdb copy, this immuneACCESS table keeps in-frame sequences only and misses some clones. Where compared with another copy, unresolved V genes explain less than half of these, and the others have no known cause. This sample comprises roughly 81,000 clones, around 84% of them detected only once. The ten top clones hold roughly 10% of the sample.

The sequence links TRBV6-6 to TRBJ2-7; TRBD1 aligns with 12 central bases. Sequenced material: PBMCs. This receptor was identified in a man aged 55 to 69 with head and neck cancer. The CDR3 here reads CASSWGTGGNEQYF. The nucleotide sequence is TGTGCCAGCAGTTGGGGGACAGGGGGCAACGAGCAGTACTTC.